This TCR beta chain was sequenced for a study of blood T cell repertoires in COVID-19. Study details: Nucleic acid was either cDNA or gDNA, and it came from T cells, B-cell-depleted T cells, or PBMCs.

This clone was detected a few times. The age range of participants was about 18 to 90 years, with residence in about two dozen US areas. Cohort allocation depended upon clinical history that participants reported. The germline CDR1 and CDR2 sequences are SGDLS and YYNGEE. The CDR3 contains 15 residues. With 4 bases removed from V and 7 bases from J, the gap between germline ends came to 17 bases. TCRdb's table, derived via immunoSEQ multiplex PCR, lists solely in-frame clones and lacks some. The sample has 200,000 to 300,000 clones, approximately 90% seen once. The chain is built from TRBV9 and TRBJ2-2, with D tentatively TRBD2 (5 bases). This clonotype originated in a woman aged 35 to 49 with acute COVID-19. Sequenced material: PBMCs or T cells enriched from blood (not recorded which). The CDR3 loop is CASSPGRGMGGELFF. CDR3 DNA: TGTGCCAGCAGCCCGGGCCGAGGGATGGGCGGGGAGCTGTTTTTT.